This T cell receptor (beta chain) was identified during a study of blood T cell repertoires in COVID-19. TCRdb's table, derived via immunoSEQ multiplex PCR, lists solely in-frame clones and lacks some. The data hold approximately 260,000 clones, with roughly 90% observed a single time. Per the germline V gene, CDR1 is LNHNV and CDR2 is YYDKDF (reference sequence). Between the trimmed V and J ends, which lost 3 bases and 9 bases, there was a span of 9 bases. The CDR3 is made up of 13 amino acids. The sequencing sample was made of peripheral blood. This rearrangement joins TRBV15 to TRBJ1-6; maybe TRBD1 (5 bases). The sequence derives from a woman aged 35 to 49 who had recovered from COVID-19. DNA for the CDR3: TGTGCCACCAGCAGGACAGTATCTTCACCCCTCCACTTT. Its translation is CATSRTVSSPLHF.